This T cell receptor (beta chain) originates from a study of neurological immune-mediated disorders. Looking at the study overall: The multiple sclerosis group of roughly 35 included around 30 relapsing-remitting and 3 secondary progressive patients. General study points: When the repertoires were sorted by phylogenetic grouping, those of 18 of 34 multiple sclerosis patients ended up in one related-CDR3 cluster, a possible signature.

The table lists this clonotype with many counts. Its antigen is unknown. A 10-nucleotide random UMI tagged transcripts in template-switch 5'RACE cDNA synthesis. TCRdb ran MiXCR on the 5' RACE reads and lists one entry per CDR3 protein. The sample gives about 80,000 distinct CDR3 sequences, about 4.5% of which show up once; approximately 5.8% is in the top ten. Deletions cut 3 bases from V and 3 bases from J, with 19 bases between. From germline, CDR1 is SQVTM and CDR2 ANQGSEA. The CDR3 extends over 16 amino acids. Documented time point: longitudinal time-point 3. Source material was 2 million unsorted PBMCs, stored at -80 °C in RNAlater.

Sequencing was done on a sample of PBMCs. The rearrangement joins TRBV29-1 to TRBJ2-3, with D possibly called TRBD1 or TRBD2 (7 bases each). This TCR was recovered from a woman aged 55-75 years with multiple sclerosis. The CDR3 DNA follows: TGCAGCGTTGATGGCCACAGGGGAGGGAGGACAGATACGCAGTATTTT. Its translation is CSVDGHRGGRTDTQYF.